This T cell receptor (beta chain) was observed in a study of T cells in Graves' hyperthyroidism and ophthalmopathy. Study-wide results and caveats: The model's output predicted ophthalmopathy at a median of 6.5 months prior to onset.

This clonotype occurred many times. What it binds is not known. What was amplified from RNA transcripts were TCR beta CDR3 regions. Carried out on the TCR CDR3, a first-round RT-PCR used the HTBI primer set. TCRdb re-derived calls from the multiplex PCR reads in MiXCR, one entry per CDR3 protein. Among 94,000 or so distinct CDR3 sequences listed, about 51% were seen once. Trimming took off 6 bases at V and 4 bases at J, with 10 bases between the two ends. The length of the CDR3 is 13 residues. Germline V gives CDR1 SGHRS, CDR2 YFSETQ. The chain has TRBV5-1 and TRBJ2-2; D ambiguous. Sequences were obtained from blood. The source is a woman in her 40s with Graves' hyperthyroidism. CDR3 DNA sequence: TGCGCCAGCACCGTGGAAGGCACCGGGGAGCTGTTTTTT. It is translated as CASTVEGTGELFF.